The subject of this entry is one TCR beta chain. These data come from a study of blood T cell repertoires in COVID-19. About the study: Sites in the United States, Italy and Spain provided acute and convalescent COVID-19 samples. PBMCs, B-cell-depleted T cells, or T cells were the source of the cDNA or gDNA that made up the material.

This CDR3 is built from 15 residues. In germline, CDR1 is PRHDT, CDR2 FYEKMQ (reference sequence). V dropped 4 bases and J dropped 7; count of bases not matched to a gene: 6. Here immunoSEQ multiplex PCR was the method, and the copy in TCRdb shows in-frame clones only, minus some. This table has about 150,000 clones, 84% appearing once. For recovered donors of Cohort 3, there were two negative PCRs, clearance, or symptom resolution. This sequence originates from a man aged 50 to 60 who had recovered from COVID-19. Sequenced material: PBMCs or T cells enriched from blood (not recorded which). J is TRBJ1-6 and V is TRBV13, with TRBD1 identical over 8 bases. In nucleotides, the CDR3 is TGTGCCAGCAGCTATCGGACAGGGTTGAATTCACCCCTCCACTTT. Protein sequence: CASSYRTGLNSPLHF.